This T cell receptor beta chain was observed in a study of CD8 T cells in Susac syndrome. Study outcomes and limitations: As the study acknowledged, the number of individuals who were part of its TCR sequencing and HLA analysis was relatively small.

For this clonotype: Its antigen remains unknown.

The CD8+ and CD4+ T cells were negatively isolated, with the TEMRA cells enriched by FACS. The RNA, about 0.5 to 1 ug, was put through reverse transcription using random hexamers. Across 54 Vbeta and 13 Jbeta, immunoSEQ multiplex PCR amplified TCR beta CDR3. TCRdb processed the immunoSEQ multiplex PCR reads anew with MiXCR; each CDR3 protein has one entry. The data hold 200,000 to 250,000 distinct CDR3 sequences, with nearly 97% observed a single time. Germline V CDR1 and CDR2: SGHDN, FVKESK. This CDR3 spans 18 amino acids. Trimming removed 1 base from V and 1 base from J; junction bases left unmatched: 12.

This rearrangement joins TRBV14 to TRBJ1-1; 7 nucleotides align to TRBD1. The source of this sequence is a human donor with multiple sclerosis. Sequenced: CD4+ T cells from PBMCs. Here the CDR3 DNA reads TGTGCCAGCAGCCAAGGTGGCGAGACAGGGCCGGGGAACACTGAAGCTTTCTTT. It translates to CASSQGGETGPGNTEAFF.